This section outlines one T cell receptor (beta chain) sequence together with its context. This sample was included in a study of blood T cell repertoires in COVID-19. Study overall: Acute and convalescent COVID-19 specimens originated in the United States, Italy and Spain. PBMCs, B-cell-depleted T cells, or T cells provided the cDNA or gDNA that made up the material.

V was clipped by 1 base and J by 2 bases; unmatched bases: 6. There are 18 residues in the CDR3. Germline CDR1 is SGHVS and CDR2 is FQNEAQ. TCRdb's copy holds only in-frame clones and misses some; the assay was immunoSEQ multiplex PCR. The profile shows roughly 160,000 clones, more than 65% of them singletons. This receptor was obtained from a woman of 80 years or more with active or convalescent COVID-19. This rearrangement joins TRBV7-8 to TRBJ2-2; 11 bases match TRBD2. The specimen was peripheral blood. The CDR3 loop is CASSLDRTSGRNTGELFF. The CDR3 nucleotides read TGTGCCAGCAGCTTAGATCGTACTAGCGGGAGAAACACCGGGGAGCTGTTTTTT.